A selection of T cell receptor beta chains follows, all from one sample in a study of T cell responses to AZD1222 COVID-19 vaccine. TCRdb keeps only in-frame clones here, not all; method: immunoSEQ multiplex PCR. The sample contains around 100,000 clones, around 90% of which appear only once. The specimen was peripheral blood, collected on day 0 of AZD1222 vaccination. The receptors here all came from an adult in good health. CDR3s include the opening cysteine and the closing phenylalanine or tryptophan. Fields, in order: J gene, clone size, D gene, V gene, CDR3 DNA, CDR3 protein. D genes are given only for firm matches. Rows may omit the clone size; those that give it use once, few, many or a size class.

>TRBJ2-5|-|-|TRBV5-6
TGTGCCAGCAGCTGGAGGGGGGAGACCCAGTACTTC
CASSWRGETQYF
>TRBJ2-1|once|-|TRBV6-5
TGTGCCAGTAAAATCGCAGGGGTATCCTTGGATGAGCAGTTCTTC
CASKIAGVSLDEQFF
>TRBJ1-2|-|TRBD1|TRBV4-1
TGCGCCAGCAGCCATATTGGGGACAGGGATAGAGGCTACACCTTC
CASSHIGDRDRGYTF
>TRBJ2-5|-|-|TRBV9
TGTGCCAGCAGCAAGGAGGGGCTACAAGAGACCCAGTACTTC
CASSKEGLQETQYF
>TRBJ1-1|-|-|TRBV30
TGTGCCTGGAGTGTACGGCAGGTGAACACTGAAGCTTTCTTT
CAWSVRQVNTEAFF
>TRBJ1-4|-|-|TRBV11-2
TGTGCCAGCAGCTTAGAAGCTGCGGGGGGGAATGAAAAACTGTTTTTT
CASSLEAAGGNEKLFF
>TRBJ2-1|-|-|TRBV6-5
TGTGCCAGCCGCGCGGGGTTGAGCTCCTACAATGAGCAGTTCTTC
CASRAGLSSYNEQFF
>TRBJ2-7|-|-|TRBV21-1
TGTGCCAGCAGCAAAGGCCCAGCGCAACTCTACGAGCAGTACTTC
CASSKGPAQLYEQYF
>TRBJ2-7|-|TRBD2|TRBV2
TGTGCCAGCGTAGATAGCGGGGGGGTCCCCTACGAGCAGTACTTC
CASVDSGGVPYEQYF
>TRBJ1-4|once|TRBD1|TRBV5-1
TGCGCCAGCAGGCCGGGACAGGTTAATGAAAAACTGTTTTTT
CASRPGQVNEKLFF
>TRBJ1-2|-|-|TRBV6-1
TGTGCCAGCAGTGAAGGTGGCAACCCTCTGGTAGGCTACACCTTC
CASSEGGNPLVGYTF
>TRBJ2-2|-|-|TRBV5-1
TGCGCCAGCAGCTTGTTCCAGCAAAGCACCGGGGAGCTGTTTTTT
CASSLFQQSTGELFF
>TRBJ1-4|-|-|TRBV5-8
TGTGCCAGCAGCTTGGGGCAGGGTCCAACTAATGAAAAACTGTTTTTT
CASSLGQGPTNEKLFF
>TRBJ2-3|-|-|TRBV27
TGTGCCAGCAGTTTATATCAGGGATCGTATCCAGATACGCAGTATTTT
CASSLYQGSYPDTQYF
>TRBJ2-5|-|TRBD2|TRBV7-2
TGTGCCAGCAGCTCGGGACTAGCGGGGCAAGAGACCCAGTACTTC
CASSSGLAGQETQYF
>TRBJ1-3|-|-|TRBV7-9
TGTGCCAGCAGCTTATGGGCAGGCCAAGCAGCGGGAGGAAACACCATATATTTT
CASSLWAGQAAGGNTIYF
>TRBJ1-2|-|TRBD1|TRBV18
TGTGCCAGCTCACCACCCGGGACAGGGAGAGGCTACACCTTC
CASSPPGTGRGYTF
>TRBJ2-1|-|-|TRBV19
TGTGCCAGTAGTAGGGCAGAACACAATGAGCAGTTCTTC
CASSRAEHNEQFF
>TRBJ2-1|-|TRBD2|TRBV24-1
TGTGCCACCAGTGATCCCTCTGGGCTAGCGGGGGTCAATGAGCAGTTCTTC
CATSDPSGLAGVNEQFF
>TRBJ2-2|-|-|TRBV7-9
TGTGCCAGCAGCCCAGGGGTAGGGGCATTGAACACCGGGGAGCTGTTTTTT
CASSPGVGALNTGELFF